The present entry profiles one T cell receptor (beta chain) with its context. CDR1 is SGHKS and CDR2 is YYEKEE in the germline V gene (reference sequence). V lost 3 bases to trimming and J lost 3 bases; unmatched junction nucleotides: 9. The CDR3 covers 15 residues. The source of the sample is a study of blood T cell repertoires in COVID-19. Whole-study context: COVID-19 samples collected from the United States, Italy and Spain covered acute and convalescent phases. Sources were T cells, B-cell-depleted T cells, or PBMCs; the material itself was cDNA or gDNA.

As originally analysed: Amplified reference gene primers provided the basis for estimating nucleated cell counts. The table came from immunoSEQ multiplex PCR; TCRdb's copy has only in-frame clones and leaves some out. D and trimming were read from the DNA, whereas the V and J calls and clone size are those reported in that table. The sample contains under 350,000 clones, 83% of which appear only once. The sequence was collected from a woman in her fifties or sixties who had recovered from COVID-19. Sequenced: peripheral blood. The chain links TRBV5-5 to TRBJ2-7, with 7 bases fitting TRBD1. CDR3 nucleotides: TGTGCCAGCAGCTCCGGACAGGTCTTCAGCTACGAGCAGTACTTC. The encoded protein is CASSSGQVFSYEQYF.